A single sample is the source of the 18 T cell receptor beta chains below, sequenced in a study of blood T cell repertoires in COVID-19. Sequencing was performed with immunoSEQ multiplex PCR; in TCRdb, only in-frame clones are kept and a portion is missing. Here the sample spans approximately 350,000 clones, roughly 90% being singletons. Sequencing was carried out using peripheral blood. The receptor set was obtained from a woman aged 70 to 79 with COVID-19, enrolled during active disease.

As to this clone: Within the sample, other DNA sequences also encode this same CDR3. J is TRBJ1-1 and V is TRBV7-2; D not resolved. Germline V gene data show CDR1 as SGHTA and CDR2 as FQGNSA. The ends were cut back, 5 bases at V and 2 bases at J, with 9 bases in the middle. The CDR3 length is 13 residues. CDR3 coding DNA: TGTGCCAGCAGCCCCCAGGTTAACACTGAAGCTTTCTTT. Its translation: CASSPQVNTEAFF.

The CDR3 DNA is TGTGCCAGCAGGACCGGGAAGGGCGCCGGCCGAGCAGATACGCAGTATTTT. Protein sequence: CASRTGKGAGRADTQYF. This chain uses TRBV11-2 with TRBJ2-3, with TRBD2 as a possible D gene (5 bases). In germline, CDR1 is SGHAT, CDR2 FQNNGV. The CDR3 sequence is 17 residues long. Trimming stripped 6 bases from V and 4 bases from J, with 23 bases between. Filled out from reference TRBV11-2 and TRBJ2-3, the complete variable domain reads EAGVAQSPRYKIIEKRQSVAFWCNPISGHATLYWYQQILGQGPKLLIQFQNNGVVDDSQLPKDRFSAERLKGVDSTLKIQPAKLEDSAVYLCASRTGKGAGRADTQYFGPGTRLTVL.

This clone was recorded a few times. This chain joins TRBV27 and TRBJ1-2; 7 bases fit TRBD1. Germline V gene lookup returns CDR1 MNHEY and CDR2 SMNVEV (reference sequence). J lost 0 bases, V lost 3 bases, and 10 bases had no gene match. The CDR3 extends over 17 amino acids. In DNA form, the CDR3 reads TGTGCCAGCAGTTTGGAGGAGGGGGCGAGGACTAACTATGGCTACACCTTC. Its protein product is CASSLEEGARTNYGYTF.

The CDR3 here is CASSWGPNYGYTF. Here the CDR3 DNA reads TGTGCCAGCAGTTGGGGCCCAAACTATGGCTACACCTTC. The gene calls are TRBV12-3 or TRBV12-4 and TRBJ1-2; D may be TRBD1 (5 bases). The CDR3 is made up of 13 amino acids. Between the trimmed V and J ends, which lost 4 bases and 2 bases, there was a span of 8 bases.

The rearrangement links TRBV7-8 to TRBJ1-5, with TRBD1 identical over 8 bases. Germline V CDR1 and CDR2: SGHVS, FQNEAQ. The trim removed 4 bases at V and 7 bases at J, leaving 6 bases unmatched. The CDR3 is 14 amino acids. CDR3 bases: TGTGCCAGCAGCTCGGACAGGGTGGACCAGCCCCAGCATTTT. As protein: CASSSDRVDQPQHF. The full variable domain, in which reference TRBV7-8 and TRBJ1-5 provide the parts outside the CDR3, is GAGVSQSPRYKVAKRGQDVALRCDPISGHVSLFWYQQALGQGPEFLTYFQNEAQLDKSGLPSDRFFAERPEGSVSTLKIQRTQQEDSAVYLCASSSDRVDQPQHFGDGTRLSIL.

The chain joins TRBV4-1 to TRBJ2-7; 10 nucleotides agree with TRBD2. V was clipped by 0 bases and J by 3 bases; unmatched bases: 11. The CDR3 loop spans 18 amino acids. Germline CDR1 reads MGHRA; CDR2 reads YSYEKL. The DNA for the CDR3 is TGCGCCAGCAGCCAAGAACCTAGCGGGGGTATTATAAGCTACGAGCAGTACTTC. This gives the protein CASSQEPSGGIISYEQYF.

The chain joins TRBV28 to TRBJ2-3; 7 nucleotides align to TRBD2. After removal of 8 bases from V and 2 bases from J, the junction contained 7 bases not matched to a gene. The CDR3 totals 14 residues. In germline, CDR1 is MDHEN, CDR2 SYDVKM. CDR3 region: CASLSRGVTDTQYF. The DNA of the CDR3 is TGTGCCAGCCTAAGCCGGGGGGTCACAGATACGCAGTATTTT.

This chain links TRBV23-1 with TRBJ2-5; 8 bases match TRBD1. TRBV23-1 is an open reading frame whose function is uncertain. This CDR3 spans 16 amino acids. The V and J ends lost 2 bases and 5 bases, in that order; junction bases with no gene match: 10. The chain's CDR3 is CASSQENRRGLETQYF. The CDR3 DNA reads as TGCGCCAGCAGTCAAGAGAATCGCAGGGGGCTTGAGACCCAGTACTTC.

A remark on this clone: A clone one base away is much larger, so this may be a read error. The rearrangement joins TRBV7-6 to TRBJ1-1; TRBD1 agrees at 7 bases. CDR1 SGHVS and CDR2 FNYEAQ come from the germline V gene. The CDR3 sequence is 13 residues long. The J segment lost 1 base and the V segment lost 5 bases, leaving 1 base of the junction unmatched. The chain's CDR3 is CASSGQENTEAFF. The CDR3 region has the DNA TGTGCCAGCAGCGGACAGGAGAACACTGAAGCTTTCTTT.

The genes are TRBV5-1 and TRBJ1-2, with TRBD1 as a possible D gene (6 bases). V was pared by 3 bases and J by 4 bases, with 13 bases between. The CDR3 is 14 amino acids. In germline, CDR1 is SGHRS, CDR2 YFSETQ. The CDR3: CASSSNTGRYGYTF. CDR3 nucleotide sequence: TGCGCCAGCAGCTCCAATACAGGGCGCTATGGCTACACCTTC.

This clone came up once. The chain links TRBV29-1 to TRBJ1-1; TRBD1 is a possible D gene (5 bases). In germline, CDR1 is SQVTM, CDR2 ANQGSEA. CDR3 length: 14 amino acids. The ends were cut back, 6 bases at V and 3 bases at J, with 17 bases in the middle. The CDR3 sequence: CSVTGQGGYTEAFF. CDR3 nucleotide sequence: TGCAGCGTCACCGGGCAGGGTGGTTACACTGAAGCTTTCTTT.

Details on this clone: Other DNA sequences within the sample encode an identical CDR3. The V and J genes are TRBV9 and TRBJ2-7; 8 bases fit TRBD1. Germline values: CDR1 SGDLS, CDR2 YYNGEE. Trimming removed 0 bases from V and 1 base from J; junction bases left unmatched: 3. This CDR3 has 15 residues. CDR3 in amino acids: CASSVAGGPSYEQYF. CDR3 in DNA: TGTGCCAGCAGCGTAGCAGGGGGCCCTTCCTACGAGCAGTACTTC. The whole variable domain, remainder taken from reference TRBV9 and TRBJ2-7, is DSGVTQTPKHLITATGQRVTLRCSPRSGDLSVYWYQQSLDQGLQFLIQYYNGEERAKGNILERFSAQQFPDLHSELNLSSLELGDSALYFCASSVAGGPSYEQYFGPGTRLTVT.

The rearrangement links TRBV9 to TRBJ1-3, with TRBD1 identical over 9 bases. V was pared by 2 bases and J by 3 bases, with 9 bases of the junction left unmatched. Germline V gene data show CDR1 as SGDLS and CDR2 as YYNGEE. The CDR3 runs to 17 residues. The DNA for the CDR3 is TGTGCCAGCAGCGTCGATCCGGGACAGGGAAATGGAAACACCATATATTTT. As protein: CASSVDPGQGNGNTIYF.

The chain has TRBV19 and TRBJ1-1; the D gene is possibly TRBD1 (6 bases). Trimming pared 7 bases from V and 5 bases from J, leaving 20 bases between. CDR1 LNHDA and CDR2 SQIVND come from the germline V gene (reference sequence). The CDR3 contains 15 residues. CDR3 in DNA: TGTGCCAGTACCCCTCTTCCGGGACAACTAACTGAAGCTTTCTTT. Protein sequence: CASTPLPGQLTEAFF.

In regard to this clone: Other DNA sequences in this specimen translate into the identical CDR3. The chain couples TRBV9 to TRBJ1-5; D not resolved. CDR3 size: 14 residues. The germline gives CDR1 SGDLS, CDR2 YYNGEE. V lost 0 bases to trimming and J lost 0 bases, with 4 bases between them. For the CDR3, the DNA is TGTGCCAGCAGCGTAGGCGGTAGCAATCAGCCCCAGCATTTT. Residues: CASSVGGSNQPQHF. Looking up the rest from reference TRBV9 and TRBJ1-5 gives the full variable domain: DSGVTQTPKHLITATGQRVTLRCSPRSGDLSVYWYQQSLDQGLQFLIQYYNGEERAKGNILERFSAQQFPDLHSELNLSSLELGDSALYFCASSVGGSNQPQHFGDGTRLSIL.

This clone was seen more than once but under ten times. J is TRBJ1-2 and V is TRBV27; 7 bases are shared with TRBD1. CDR1 MNHEY and CDR2 SMNVEV come from the germline V gene (reference sequence). The junction had 9 bases not matched to a gene; V was cut back by 6 bases and J by 8 bases. CDR3 length equals 13 residues. This CDR3 is CASSPGQSMGYTF. CDR3 DNA sequence: TGTGCCAGCAGCCCGGGACAGTCTATGGGCTACACCTTC.

The chain combines TRBV30 with TRBJ1-5; the D gene is possibly TRBD1 (6 bases). Trimming cost V 1 base and J 8 bases, with 15 bases left between them. The germline CDR1 and CDR2 sequences are GTSNPN and SVGIG (reference sequence). The CDR3 spans 14 residues. The CDR3 sequence: CAWSGRQGKEPQHF. CDR3 in DNA: TGTGCCTGGAGTGGGAGGCAGGGGAAAGAGCCCCAGCATTTT.

The CDR3 nucleotides read TGCGCCAGCAGCCACTCGCCTAGCGAGGGTGAGCAGTTCTTC. Residues: CASSHSPSEGEQFF. V and J are TRBV4-3 and TRBJ2-1; TRBD2 might be the D (6 bases). This CDR3 has 14 residues. Looked up from germline, CDR1 is LGHNA and CDR2 is YSLEER. Trimming took off 3 bases at V and 9 bases at J, with 15 bases between the two ends.